The clone carrying this TCR beta chain appeared a single time. The record originates from a study of shared clonotypes between healthy human individuals. Genomic DNA of every subset was divided equally among multiple immunoSEQ plates. Replicate PCRs run on sorted subsets employed around 200 ng DNA, 30,000 to 35,000 T cell genomes. Some clones are missing from TCRdb's copy, which holds only in-frame ones; the method was immunoSEQ multiplex PCR. The sample lists roughly 2.5 million clones; roughly 92% were seen once. Every donor, a Caucasian adult, lived in Nashville, Tennessee. Source material: naive CD4+ T cells sorted from blood. The subset here: CD45RA+ positively selected. This TCR came from a man aged 18 to 29 in good health.

The CDR3 DNA sequence: TGCGCCAGCAGTCAGGACAGGGCCGGGGAGCTGTTTTTT. Its protein is CASSQDRAGELFF. V and J are TRBV10-1 and TRBJ2-2, with 8 nucleotides matching TRBD1. The CDR3 is made up of 13 amino acids. The V gene's germline CDR1 is WNHNN and CDR2 SYGVQD (reference sequence). J gave up 6 bases and V 5 bases, and 2 bases lay outside the gene matches.